This is a list of T cell receptor beta chains from one sample in a study of blood T cell repertoires in COVID-19. This table comes from immunoSEQ multiplex PCR, and its TCRdb copy is limited to in-frame clones, with some not included. The data show approximately 120,000 clones, 70% to 90% seen once. The sequencing sample was made of peripheral blood. The receptors stem from a woman between 45 and 60 years old with acute or convalescent COVID-19. Each CDR3 is given with its conserved first and last residue. The D gene is left open where the match is weak. Clone size is not always given. Where it is, it says once, few, many or a class for expanded clones.

clone_size j_call d_call v_call cdr3_aa cdr3_nt
- TRBJ2-7 - TRBV6-5 CASSSPAGRGYEQYF TGTGCCAGCAGTTCCCCGGCAGGCCGGGGCTACGAGCAGTACTTC
- TRBJ2-5 TRBD1 TRBV5-1 CASSGGQPEETQYF TGCGCCAGCAGCGGGGGACAGCCTGAAGAGACCCAGTACTTC
- TRBJ1-1 TRBD1 TRBV19 CASKRTGNTEAFF TGTGCCAGTAAGAGGACAGGGAACACTGAAGCTTTCTTT
- TRBJ2-3 - TRBV9 CASSAGGTRSNTQYF TGTGCCAGCAGCGCAGGGGGGACTAGGAGCAATACGCAGTATTTT
- TRBJ2-2 TRBD1 TRBV19 CASSRTGGSYSGELFF TGTGCCAGTAGTAGGACAGGGGGGTCTTATTCCGGGGAGCTGTTTTTT
- TRBJ2-3 TRBD2 TRBV19 CASSTSGAITDTQYF TGTGCCAGTAGTACGAGCGGGGCTATCACAGATACGCAGTATTTT
once TRBJ2-2 - TRBV12-5 CASGPTITGELFF TGTGCTAGTGGTCCAACTATCACCGGGGAGCTGTTTTTT
- TRBJ1-1 TRBD1 TRBV6-2/TRBV6-3 CASSYPDRENTEAFF TGTGCCAGCAGTTACCCTGACAGGGAGAACACTGAAGCTTTCTTT
- TRBJ1-2 - TRBV6-5 CASSPRDPPLGYTF TGTGCCAGCAGCCCCCGAGATCCCCCGCTTGGCTACACCTTC
- TRBJ1-1 - TRBV14 CASSRQENTEAFF TGTGCCAGCAGCCGACAAGAGAACACTGAAGCTTTCTTT
- TRBJ2-5 - TRBV10-3 CAISASSGTLHQETQYF TGTGCCATCAGTGCCAGCTCCGGGACTCTCCACCAAGAGACCCAGTACTTC
- TRBJ1-5 TRBD1 TRBV12-3/TRBV12-4 CASSQGQDQPQHF TGTGCCAGCAGTCAGGGACAGGATCAGCCCCAGCATTTT
- TRBJ1-6 TRBD1 TRBV29-1 CSVEERKGKNRGRYSPLHF TGCAGCGTTGAAGAGAGGAAGGGGAAAAACAGGGGGCGGTATTCACCCCTCCACTTT
- TRBJ1-1 - TRBV6-5 CASSYSAGLNTEAFF TGTGCCAGCAGTTACTCGGCAGGGTTGAACACTGAAGCTTTCTTT
- TRBJ2-4 - TRBV3-1/TRBV3-2 CASSNRVGVDIQYF TGTGCCAGCAGCAACAGGGTGGGGGTCGACATTCAGTACTTC
- TRBJ1-3 TRBD1 TRBV19 CASSPTGAGNTIYF TGTGCCAGTAGCCCGACAGGGGCTGGAAACACCATATATTTT
- TRBJ2-3 - TRBV7-6 CASSLGQYLAATDTQYF TGTGCCAGCAGCTTAGGGCAGTACCTAGCAGCGACAGATACGCAGTATTTT
- TRBJ1-5 - TRBV28 CASSSRQPQHF TGTGCCAGCAGTTCCCGTCAGCCCCAGCATTTT
- TRBJ2-2 TRBD1 TRBV4-1 CASSLSWTGSGELFF TGCGCCAGCAGCCTATCGTGGACAGGGTCAGGGGAGCTGTTTTTT
- TRBJ2-7 - TRBV30 CAWSVRAQEYF TGTGCCTGGAGTGTGCGTGCTCAGGAGTACTTC
few TRBJ2-5 - TRBV7-2 CASAQGRLETQYF TGTGCCAGCGCACAGGGAAGGTTGGAGACCCAGTACTTC
- TRBJ1-2 TRBD1 TRBV3-1/TRBV3-2 CASSQGRRGRFESGYTF TGTGCCAGCAGCCAAGGCCGCAGGGGGCGTTTTGAGAGCGGCTACACCTTC
- TRBJ2-7 TRBD1 TRBV24-1 CATSDSDRAYEQYF TGTGCCACCAGTGATTCTGACAGGGCCTACGAGCAGTACTTC
- TRBJ2-6 TRBD1 TRBV27 CASSPRDSITGANVLTF TGTGCCAGCAGTCCCCGGGACAGCATCACTGGGGCCAACGTCCTGACTTTC
- TRBJ2-2 TRBD2 TRBV24-1 CATSDFSPSGRGGGELFF TGTGCCACCAGTGATTTCTCTCCTAGCGGGAGGGGCGGCGGGGAGCTGTTTTTT
- TRBJ2-1 TRBD2 TRBV19 CASRRTSGGREHNEQFF TGTGCCAGTAGGAGGACTAGCGGGGGTAGGGAACACAATGAGCAGTTCTTC
- TRBJ2-3 - TRBV30 CAWSVARGTQYF TGTGCCTGGAGTGTAGCCCGGGGTACGCAGTATTTT
- TRBJ2-3 TRBD2 TRBV20-1 CSASHSGREADTQYF TGCAGTGCTAGTCATAGCGGGAGAGAGGCAGATACGCAGTATTTT